The 9 T cell receptor beta chains given below trace back to one sample, sequenced in a study of T cells in Graves' hyperthyroidism and ophthalmopathy (dated by TCRdb to between 2018 and 2021). Library construction relied on multiplex PCR. The reads were generated on an Illumina HiSeq 2000. TCR beta CDR3 regions were amplified from RNA transcripts. A first-round RT-PCR of the TCR CDR3 used the HTBI primer set with the Qiagen OneStep RT-PCR kit. Using fastp trimming at Q25 and MiXCR clonotype assembly, TCRdb reanalyzed the public sequencing data and kept in-frame beta chains. Every entry covers one CDR3 protein and lists the most common genes and DNA from its rows. This sample gives fewer than 700,000 distinct CDR3 sequences in total; 15% to 20% of them show up just once. The ten largest clonotypes hold around 17% of the sample. Sequenced sample: blood. All receptors derive from a woman between 18 and 30 years old with Graves' ophthalmopathy.

The chain uses TRBV4-2 and TRBJ2-1; 9 nucleotides match TRBD2. The J segment lost 10 bases and the V segment lost 0 bases, leaving 16 bases of the junction unmatched. This CDR3 comprises 18 residues. CDR1 and CDR2 (germline): LGHNA, YNFKEQ. The CDR3, as DNA: TGTGCCAGCAGCCAAGAGGCTGCAGGGCTAGCGGGATCTTGGGAGCAGTTCTTC. Translation gives CASSQEAAGLAGSWEQFF.

This clonotype was observed a few times. This chain uses TRBV7-2 with TRBJ1-2; 7 nucleotides match TRBD1. The CDR3 consists of 15 residues. Germline V CDR1 and CDR2: SGHTA, FQGNSA. With 0 bases clipped from V and 4 bases from J, the junction kept 5 bases outside the gene matches. This chain's CDR3 is CASSLANTGVYGYTF. DNA for the CDR3: TGTGCCAGCAGCTTAGCCAATACAGGGGTCTATGGCTACACCTTC.

Ten or more counts support this clonotype. The chain uses TRBV28 and TRBJ2-5; D ambiguous. V shed 3 bases and J shed 9 bases, with 14 bases lying between them. The germline CDR1 and CDR2 sequences are MDHEN and SYDVKM. The CDR3 runs 13 residues. CDR3 bases: TGTGCCAGCAGTTTTGAGTTAGGGTGGGCCCAGTACTTC. This sequence encodes CASSFELGWAQYF.

There are a few counts of this clonotype. The J gene is TRBJ2-1, the V gene TRBV12-3 or TRBV12-4; weak D call: TRBD1 (5 bases). The CDR3 sequence is 11 residues long. V was trimmed by 6 bases and J by 8 bases, leaving 8 bases between them. For the CDR3, the DNA is TGTGCCAGCAGGGGGCTACATGAGCAGTTCTTC. Its translation is CASRGLHEQFF.

This clonotype was detected many times. The chain employs TRBV3-1 and TRBJ2-1; D is undetermined. With 0 bases removed from V and 9 bases from J, the gap between germline ends came to 12 bases. The CDR3 totals 14 residues. Germline V gene sequence: CDR1 LGHDT, CDR2 YNNKEL (reference sequence). Here the CDR3 DNA reads TGTGCCAGCAGCCAAGAAGTAAGAGCATCTGAGCAGTTCTTC. Translated: CASSQEVRASEQFF.

This clonotype was observed many times. V and J are TRBV2 and TRBJ2-7, with TRBD2 as a possible D gene (7 bases). The ends were cut back, 4 bases at V and 6 bases at J, with 25 bases in the middle. Germline assignment: CDR1 SNHLY and CDR2 FYNNEI. The CDR3 totals 17 residues. The CDR3 region is CASSVPPPQAAGAEQYF. In DNA, the CDR3 is TGTGCCAGCAGTGTCCCCCCACCACAGGCGGCGGGGGCCGAGCAGTACTTC.

This clonotype was observed a few times. The chain carries TRBV18 and TRBJ2-7; D is perhaps TRBD1 (6 bases). The CDR3 totals 14 residues. V lost 3 bases to trimming and J lost 3 bases, with 12 bases between them. CDR1 and CDR2 (germline): KGHSH, LQKENI. CDR3 in DNA: TGTGCCAGCTCACCTAACAGGGAGAACTACGAGCAGTACTTC. Residues: CASSPNRENYEQYF.

A word on this clonotype: A much larger clone sits a single nucleotide away, making a read error possible. The rearrangement uses TRBV18 and TRBJ2-1; TRBD2 matches 13 bases. CDR1 is KGHSH, CDR2 LQKENI, per germline. This CDR3 is 17 amino acids long. In DNA form, the CDR3 reads TGTGTCAGCTGCCCGGCGGGACTAGCGGGGTCCTACAATGAGCAGTTCTTC. Amino acid sequence: CVSCPAGLAGSYNEQFF.

This clonotype was recorded many times. J is TRBJ1-2 and V is TRBV30; D is undetermined. Trimming left V 0 bases short and J 3 bases short, with 8 bases between. Germline loops: CDR1 GTSNPN, CDR2 SVGIG (reference sequence). CDR3 length equals 13 residues. In nucleotides, the CDR3 is TGTGCCTGGAGTGTACGGAGAGACTATGGCTACACCTTC. Its protein is CAWSVRRDYGYTF.